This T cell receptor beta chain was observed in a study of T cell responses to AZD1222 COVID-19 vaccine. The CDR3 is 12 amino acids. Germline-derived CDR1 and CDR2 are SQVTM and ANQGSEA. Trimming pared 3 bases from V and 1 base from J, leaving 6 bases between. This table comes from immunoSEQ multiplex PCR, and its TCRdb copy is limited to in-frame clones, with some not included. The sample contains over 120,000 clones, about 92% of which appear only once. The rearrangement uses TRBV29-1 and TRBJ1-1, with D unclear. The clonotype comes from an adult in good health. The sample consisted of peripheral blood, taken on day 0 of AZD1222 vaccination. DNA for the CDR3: TGCAGCGTTGAGGCCGAGAACACTGAAGCTTTCTTT. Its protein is CSVEAENTEAFF. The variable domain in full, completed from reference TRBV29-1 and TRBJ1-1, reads SAVISQKPSRDICQRGTSLTIQCQVDSQVTMMFWYRQQPGQSLTLIATANQGSEATYESGFVIDKFPISRPNLTFSTLTVSNMSPEDSSIYLCSVEAENTEAFFGQGTRLTVV.